A selection of T cell receptor beta chains follows, all from one sample in a study of vaccination effects on CD4 cells after COVID-19. Antigens for these TCRs are unknown. The method was immunoSEQ multiplex PCR; TCRdb's version includes in-frame clones alone and lacks a portion of them. This sample has some 40,000 clones; about four fifths occur once, and the top ten carry around 3%. The sample in question was CD4+ T cells from PBMCs cultured without peptide, obtained before COVID-19 vaccination. The receptors come from a human donor who received a COVID-19 vaccine. The CDR3 runs from the conserved cysteine through the conserved F or W. The order of the fields is clone size, V gene, D gene, J gene, CDR3 DNA, CDR3 protein. A D gene is named only where the DNA matches it firmly. The size field is filled for only some rows; it gives once, few, many or a size class.

.,TRBV5-3,TRBD1,TRBJ2-7,TGTGCCAGAAGCTTGGGGCTACAGGGGGCTAACCCCCCGCCCTACGAGCAGTACTTC,CARSLGLQGANPPPYEQYF
.,TRBV4-1,.,TRBJ1-2,TGCGCCAGCAGCCAAGACTTACAGGGAGGCTACACCTTC,CASSQDLQGGYTF
.,TRBV20-1,.,TRBJ1-2,TGCAGTGCTCGTGCCACCGGGACAAGTCTCAACTATGGCTACACCTTC,CSARATGTSLNYGYTF
.,TRBV2,TRBD1,TRBJ1-2,TGTGCCAGCACCCGGACAGGGAATCGTGACTATGGCTACACCTTC,CASTRTGNRDYGYTF
few,TRBV7-9,.,TRBJ2-3,TGTGCCAGCAGCTTAATCACAGGGAGTACAGATACGCAGTATTTT,CASSLITGSTDTQYF
.,TRBV24-1,.,TRBJ1-1,TGTGCCACCAGTGATGCCAATTGTCGGAGGGGAATGAACACTGAAGCTTTCTTT,CATSDANCRRGMNTEAFF
.,TRBV27,TRBD1,TRBJ2-2,TGTGCCAGCAGAAGACAGGGGGAACGGTGGGAAGGGAACACCGGGGAGCTGTTTTTT,CASRRQGERWEGNTGELFF
.,TRBV11-2,.,TRBJ1-2,TGTGCCAGCAGCTTAAGAAATCGGGCCTATGGCTACACCTTC,CASSLRNRAYGYTF
.,TRBV4-1,.,TRBJ1-1,TGCGCCAGCAGCCAAGAGATGAGGTTCGAAGCTTTCTTT,CASSQEMRFEAFF
few,TRBV6-1,TRBD1,TRBJ1-3,TGTGCCAGCAGTGAAGCGGGACAGGGAAACACCATATATTTT,CASSEAGQGNTIYF
.,TRBV5-1,TRBD2,TRBJ2-7,TGCGCCAGCAGCGTGTCTAGCGGGAGTAGCGAGCAGTACTTC,CASSVSSGSSEQYF
.,TRBV6-5,TRBD1,TRBJ1-1,TGTGCCAGCAGACAGGGGGCGGGAGGAGCTTTCTTT,CASRQGAGGAFF
.,TRBV28,TRBD1,TRBJ2-7,TGTGCCAGCAGTTTACGACAGGGGGGTAGCGAGCAGTACTTC,CASSLRQGGSEQYF
once,TRBV5-1,.,TRBJ2-7,TGCGCCAGCAGCCTAAAACGCACAGAGCAGTACTTC,CASSLKRTEQYF
.,TRBV7-8,.,TRBJ1-2,TGTGCCAGCAGCTTAGTAGAAAACTATGGCTACACCTTC,CASSLVENYGYTF
.,TRBV5-1,.,TRBJ2-7,TGCGCCAGCAGCTTGTTCTGGGCAGGAGAAGCCTACGAGCAGTACTTC,CASSLFWAGEAYEQYF
.,TRBV6-2/TRBV6-3,.,TRBJ1-5,TGTGCCAGCAGTTATCGATCCAGTGCTCAGCCCCAGCATTTT,CASSYRSSAQPQHF
.,TRBV6-6,TRBD1,TRBJ1-2,TGTGCCAGCAGTCCTCAGGGGGTAATGTATGGCTACACCTTC,CASSPQGVMYGYTF
.,TRBV2,.,TRBJ1-6,TGTGCCAGCAGTGAACCAGGGCTAGGTGGGAAGAATTCACCCCTCCACTTT,CASSEPGLGGKNSPLHF
.,TRBV9,TRBD1,TRBJ2-3,TGTGCCAGCAGCGTAGAGGGCCAACAGGGGTCCGCGCAGTATTTT,CASSVEGQQGSAQYF
.,TRBV30,TRBD1,TRBJ1-6,TGTGCCGGACAGGGGAATTATAATTCACCCCTCCACTTT,CAGQGNYNSPLHF
.,TRBV7-9,.,TRBJ1-3,TGTGCCAGCAGCTCGAGCCACAGGGGAAACACCATATATTTT,CASSSSHRGNTIYF
few,TRBV11-2,.,TRBJ1-5,TGTGCCAGCAGCATAAATAGCAATCAGCCCCAGCATTTT,CASSINSNQPQHF
few,TRBV7-6,TRBD2,TRBJ2-7,TGTGCCAGCAGCTTAGGGAGCGGGAGGGTCTCCTACGAGCAGTACTTC,CASSLGSGRVSYEQYF
few,TRBV5-1,.,TRBJ1-2,TGCGCCAGCAGCGATTACAACTATGGCTACACCTTC,CASSDYNYGYTF
.,TRBV7-3,.,TRBJ1-5,TGTGCCAGCAGCCTCAAACCGGGGGGCGGTCAGCCCCAGCATTTT,CASSLKPGGGQPQHF